The next 23 T cell receptor beta chains were all read from a single sample in a study of tumor-infiltrating lymphocytes in primary liver carcinoma. Bulk tissue was left unsorted, and RNA and DNA were co-extracted from about 20-30 mg of it. A constant-region primer primed TCR beta cDNA synthesis from roughly 500 ng of total RNA. ARM-PCR was slightly modified, and three nested multiplex PCR rounds with it gave rise to the TCR beta libraries. Researchers ran the first two PCR rounds for approximately 10 cycles each with TRBV1-TRBV30 forward primers and a C-beta reverse primer. TCRdb analysed the multiplex PCR reads with MiXCR anew, one entry per CDR3 protein. The sample consists of 100,000 or so distinct CDR3 sequences, approximately 70% of them appearing once. The sequenced sample consisted of liver tumor tissue from sampling region 2. The subset is: tumor region T2, inferior pole. The receptors were sampled from a woman aged 55-69 years with primary liver carcinoma and hepatitis B virus infection.

In its sample, this clonotype is medium-sized (0.01 to 0.1%). The V call is TRBV11-2, the J call TRBJ1-2, with D possibly TRBD1 on 6 matching bases. This CDR3 contains 14 residues. V was pared by 4 bases and J by 3 bases, with 12 bases between. Germline CDR1 reads SGHAT; CDR2 reads FQNNGV. CDR3 sequence (DNA): TGTGCCAGCAGCTATCGGACAGCCGACTATGGCTACACCTTC. Amino acid sequence: CASSYRTADYGYTF.

The rearrangement uses TRBV11-3 and TRBJ2-1; 7 nucleotides agree with TRBD2. Germline V gene lookup returns CDR1 SGHNT and CDR2 YENEEA. J gave up 8 bases and V 5 bases, and 9 bases lay outside the gene matches. This CDR3 spans 14 amino acids. As DNA, the CDR3 is TGTGCCAGCAGCGCTAGCGGTACAGAAGATGAGCAGTTCTTC. Translating it yields CASSASGTEDEQFF.

Note on this clonotype: A read error may account for a junction end that differs from germline. The chain is built from TRBV6-1 and TRBJ1-3, with D maybe TRBD1 (6 bases). CDR3 length equals 15 residues. Germline CDR1 reads MNHNS; CDR2 reads SASEGT. CDR3 amino acids: CASSEMRGLGNTIYF. For the CDR3, the DNA is TGTGCCAGTAGTGAAATGCGGGGGCTCGGAAACACCATATATTTT.

As regards this clonotype: At one of its ends the junction is not consistent with the germline gene, which may arise from a read error. V is TRBV11-2 and J is TRBJ2-3; D perhaps matches TRBD2 (6 bases). CDR1 is SGHAT and CDR2 is FQNNGV in the germline V gene. The length of the CDR3 is 17 residues. The CDR3 region is CVSSPRGLTGVADTQYF. The CDR3 DNA follows: TGTGTCAGCAGCCCGAGGGGTCTAACGGGAGTTGCGGATACACAGTATTTT.

The chain uses TRBV6-2 or TRBV6-3 and TRBJ2-1; D call uncertain. Trimming took off 6 bases at V and 16 bases at J, with 22 bases between the two ends. Per the germline V gene, CDR1 is MNHEY and CDR2 is SVGEGT. This CDR3 is built from 13 residues. Here the CDR3 DNA reads TGTGCCAGCAGGGTGACTGCAAATAATGAGCGATTCTTC. Its translation is CASRVTANNERFF.

In the case of this clonotype: A junction boundary mismatches the germline segment, possibly from a read error. V usage is TRBV11-3 and J usage is TRBJ2-1; TRBD2 agrees at 7 bases. Per the germline V gene, CDR1 is SGHNT and CDR2 is YENEEA. The CDR3 totals 15 residues. CDR3 protein: CPSSPRGSGNNEQFF. The CDR3 bases are TGTCCCAGCAGCCCTCGGGGCAGCGGGAACAATGAACAGTTCTTC.

Comment on this clonotype: A much larger clone differs from this one at a single base, so this may be a read error. The chain recombines TRBV7-9 with TRBJ1-2; tentative D call: TRBD1 (6 bases). The V gene lost 5 bases and the J gene lost 5 bases, with 24 bases spanning the gap. CDR1 SEHNR and CDR2 FQNEAQ come from the germline V gene (reference sequence). The CDR3 is made up of 17 amino acids. The CDR3 region is CASSATPAGGREYGYTF. The DNA for the CDR3 is TGTGCCAGCAGCGCGACCCCAGCTGGGGGCCGGGAGTATGGCTACACCTTC.

As concerns this clonotype: A much larger clonotype is one base distant, so this may be a read error. The chain is built from TRBV28 and TRBJ1-5; no clear D gene. The ends were cut back, 7 bases at V and 1 base at J, with 14 bases in the middle. The CDR3 spans 15 residues. Germline V CDR1 and CDR2: MDHEN, SYDVKM. The CDR3 spells CASIGEGWSNQPQHF. DNA for the CDR3: TGTGCCAGCATTGGTGAGGGCTGGAGCAATCAGCCCCAGCATTTT.

On this clonotype: A much larger clone lies one base from this, so it may be a read error. The chain has TRBV7-9 and TRBJ2-7; possibly TRBD2 for D (6 bases). This CDR3 contains 13 residues. Trimming shortened V by 2 bases and J by 9 bases, and 14 bases separated the two germline ends. From germline, CDR1 is SEHNR and CDR2 FQNEAQ (reference sequence). Here the CDR3 DNA reads TGTGCCAGCAGCTTAAGGTGGAGGGAGCCGCAGTACTTC. Amino acid sequence: CASSLRWREPQYF. The variable domain in full, with the rest retrieved from reference TRBV7-9 and TRBJ2-7, is DTGVSQNPRHKITKRGQNVTFRCDPISEHNRLYWYRQTLGQGPEFLTYFQNEAQLEKSRLLSDRFSAERPKGSFSTLEIQRTEQGDSAMYLCASSLRWREPQYFGPGTRLTVT.

Turning to this clonotype: Compared with germline, one end of the junction differs, possibly owing to a read error. The V and J genes are TRBV29-1 and TRBJ2-4; 11 nucleotides match TRBD1. The CDR3 runs to 13 residues. Germline V CDR1 and CDR2: SQVTM, ANQGSEA. The CDR3 region is CSAITWTGGVQYF. In DNA, the CDR3 is TGCAGCGCGATCACGTGGACAGGGGGCGTTCAATACTTC.

Concerning this clonotype: A much larger clone is a single base away; this may be a read error. V usage is TRBV6-2 or TRBV6-3 and J usage is TRBJ2-7, with TRBD1 matching over 7 bases. CDR1 is MNHEY, CDR2 SVGEGT, per germline. The CDR3 has 14 amino acids. CDR3 sequence: CARSYLGQRYERYF. CDR3 nucleotide sequence: TGTGCCAGGAGTTACCTGGGACAGCGGTACGAGCGGTACTTC.

With respect to this clonotype: A much larger clone differs by one base, so this may be a read error. V gene TRBV7-9 combines with J gene TRBJ2-7; possible D gene TRBD1, 7 bases. Trimming stripped 6 bases from V and 11 bases from J, with 23 bases between. The CDR3 spans 14 residues. Germline V lookup: CDR1 SEHNR, CDR2 FQNEAQ (reference sequence). The CDR3 sequence is CASSPWDSYGGKYF. DNA for the CDR3: TGTGCCAGCAGTCCCTGGGACAGCTACGGGGGCAAGTACTTC.

The chain combines TRBV5-1 with TRBJ2-1; 7 nucleotides align to TRBD1. The CDR3 is 15 amino acids. The germline V gene has CDR1 SGHRS and CDR2 YFSETQ. V shed 4 bases and J 11 bases; nucleotides not matched to a gene: 15. The chain's CDR3 is CASSPGTATAAKQFF. CDR3 in DNA: TGCGCCAGCAGCCCGGGGACAGCGACGGCGGCGAAGCAGTTCTTC.

This clonotype was counted at least ten times. The gene calls are TRBV4-1 and TRBJ2-4; 8 nucleotides line up with TRBD1. J gave up 0 bases and V 5 bases, and 9 bases lay outside the gene matches. The germline CDR1 and CDR2 sequences are MGHRA and YSYEKL. The CDR3 is 17 residues long. CDR3 sequence (DNA): TGCGCCAGCAGCGAACGAACGGACAGGGCAGCCAAAAACATTCAGTACTTC. Translating it yields CASSERTDRAAKNIQYF.

This clonotype was detected a few times. The chain's CDR3 is CASSVTYEQYF. The CDR3 bases are TGTGCCAGCAGTGTGACCTACGAGCAGTACTTC. The chain uses TRBV2 and TRBJ2-7; D gene ambiguous. Trimming removed 4 bases at V and 2 bases at J, with 3 bases between. There are 11 residues in the CDR3. CDR1 is SNHLY, CDR2 FYNNEI, per germline.

A note on this clonotype: A single base separates this from a much larger clone, so it may be a read error. The J gene is TRBJ2-5, the V gene TRBV6-5; weak D call: TRBD2 (6 bases). This CDR3 contains 13 residues. Per the germline V gene, CDR1 is MNHEY and CDR2 is SVGAGI. This CDR3 reads CASGYGSWQTQYF. CDR3 in DNA: TGTGCCAGCGGTTACGGGAGTTGGCAGACCCAGTACTTC.

For this clonotype: One junction end disagrees with the germline gene, perhaps due to a read error. The rearrangement uses TRBV25-1 and TRBJ2-1; no clear D. Per the germline V gene, CDR1 is MGHDK and CDR2 is SYGVNS. The CDR3 has 14 amino acids. CDR3 nucleotide sequence: TGTGCCAGCAGTGAGCCTGGACCTGGCAATGAGCGGTTCTTC. This encodes CASSEPGPGNERFF.

A remark on this clonotype: Given a much more abundant clone one base away, this may be a read error. The rearrangement uses TRBV7-9 and TRBJ2-7, with D possibly TRBD1 on 5 matching bases. The CDR3 has 14 amino acids. Germline values: CDR1 SEHNR, CDR2 FQNEAQ (reference sequence). The DNA for the CDR3 is TGTGCCAGCAGCTCTCAGGGAAAGTTCTACAAGCAGTACTTC. Translated, it gives CASSSQGKFYKQYF.

Ten or more counts support this clonotype. The chain carries TRBV4-1 and TRBJ1-6; 8 bases are shared with TRBD1. Germline values: CDR1 MGHRA, CDR2 YSYEKL. This CDR3 comprises 16 residues. Germline trimming cut 1 base from V and 5 bases from J; bases unmatched to any gene: 4. CDR3 region: CASSQGVTGDNSPLHF. In DNA, the CDR3 is TGCGCCAGCAGCCAAGGGGTGACAGGGGATAATTCACCCCTCCACTTT.

As for this clonotype: The junction departs from the called germline gene at one end, perhaps through a read error. This chain joins TRBV12-3 or TRBV12-4 and TRBJ1-1, with TRBD1 matching 8 bases. This CDR3 has 14 amino acids. The CDR3 reads CASRATGGLSETSF. The CDR3 DNA follows: TGTGCCAGCAGGGCAACAGGGGGATTATCTGAAACTTCCTTT.

Of note for this clonotype: Given a much more abundant clone one base away, this may be a read error. This sequence joins TRBV5-1 and TRBJ1-5; no clear D gene. The CDR3 loop spans 15 amino acids. Trimming removed 4 bases at V and 3 bases at J, with 14 bases between. Germline CDR1 reads SGHRS; CDR2 reads YFSETQ. CDR3 sequence reads: CASSPRPGNNQPQHF. CDR3 in DNA: TGCGCCAGCAGCCCCCGTCCCGGCAACAATCAGCCCCAGCATTTT.

This clonotype was observed a few times. Being one base from a much bigger clone, this may be a read error. CDR3 residues: CASSYSGNEQHF. As DNA, the CDR3 is TGTGCCAGCAGTTACTCCGGCAACGAGCAGCACTTC. This chain connects TRBV6-6 to TRBJ2-7; D is uncertain. The germline V gene has CDR1 MNHNY and CDR2 SVGAGI (reference sequence). There are 12 residues in the CDR3.

In the case of this clonotype: The conserved phenylalanine or tryptophan normally closing the CDR3 is absent here, so this likely arose from a read error. This chain uses TRBV29-1 with TRBJ1-5, with D hard to call. Trimming cost V 3 bases and J 11 bases, with 17 bases left between them. The CDR3 consists of 13 residues. Germline CDR1 SQVTM, CDR2 ANQGSEA. The CDR3 loop reads CSVECASRQSQHL. The CDR3 DNA sequence: TGCAGCGTTGAGTGTGCCTCCCGCCAGTCCCAGCATCTT.